These 10 T cell receptor beta chains share one sample of origin, sequenced in a study of T cells in Graves' hyperthyroidism and ophthalmopathy. Regions amplified from RNA transcripts were the TCR beta CDR3 regions. In the first-round RT-PCR of the TCR CDR3, the HTBI primer set was used. TCRdb called the multiplex PCR reads again in MiXCR, with one record for every CDR3 protein. The table has 700,000 to 950,000 distinct CDR3 sequences, 30% to 40% seen once. Specimen: blood. The receptors were gathered from a woman aged 40 to 49 with Graves' hyperthyroidism.

A single count supports this clonotype. This rearrangement joins TRBV7-2 to TRBJ2-5; 7 nucleotides agree with TRBD2. The CDR3 totals 10 residues. Germline CDR1 and CDR2: SGHTA and FQGNSA. V lost 8 bases and J lost 7; bases outside the gene matches: 1. The CDR3 bases are TGTGCCAGCGGCGGGAGGACCCAGTACTTC. Its protein product is CASGGRTQYF.

In this sample, this clonotype turned up many times. The chain combines TRBV29-1 with TRBJ1-2; TRBD1 matches 9 bases. Per germline, CDR1 SQVTM and CDR2 ANQGSEA. The CDR3 extends over 13 amino acids. Trimming took 2 bases from V and 6 from J; bases not matched to a gene: 4. The CDR3 coding sequence is TGCAGCGTTGAAAACAGGGGGCTGGATGGCTACACCTTC. This gives the protein CSVENRGLDGYTF. The full variable domain, rest sourced from reference TRBV29-1 and TRBJ1-2, is SAVISQKPSRDICQRGTSLTIQCQVDSQVTMMFWYRQQPGQSLTLIATANQGSEATYESGFVIDKFPISRPNLTFSTLTVSNMSPEDSSIYLCSVENRGLDGYTFGSGTRLTVV.

This chain joins TRBV12-3 or TRBV12-4 and TRBJ2-3; TRBD2 is a possible D gene (6 bases). The CDR3 consists of 12 residues. V was shortened by 7 bases and J by 11 bases, with 16 bases between the two germline ends. The CDR3 region has the DNA TGTGCCAGCACCAACAACCGGGACTGGCAGTATTTT. It encodes CASTNNRDWQYF.

This clonotype was seen more than once but under ten times. The chain uses TRBV11-2 and TRBJ2-7; TRBD1 matches 9 bases. The CDR3 is made up of 16 amino acids. Germline V gene data show CDR1 as SGHAT and CDR2 as FQNNGV. Trimming removed 0 bases from V and 1 base from J; junction bases left unmatched: 4. The CDR3: CASSLDFGQGSYEQYF. The CDR3 DNA sequence: TGTGCCAGCAGCTTAGATTTTGGACAGGGGTCCTACGAGCAGTACTTC.

The chain carries TRBV7-9 and TRBJ2-2; D is perhaps TRBD2 (6 bases). V was shortened by 5 bases and J by 4 bases, with 17 bases between the two germline ends. The V gene's germline CDR1 is SEHNR and CDR2 FQNEAQ (reference sequence). The CDR3 has 16 residues. The CDR3 spells CASSRRRDHGTGELFF. Written as DNA, the CDR3 is TGTGCCAGCAGCCGAAGGCGGGATCACGGCACCGGGGAGCTGTTTTTT.

The gene calls are TRBV29-1 and TRBJ1-5; D gene unclear. Germline V CDR1 and CDR2: SQVTM, ANQGSEA. The CDR3 is made up of 12 amino acids. V was cut by 5 bases and J by 2 bases, with 7 bases left in between. The CDR3 coding sequence is TGCAGCGTTATGGCAGGCAATCAGCCCCAGCATTTT. Translation: CSVMAGNQPQHF.

The rearrangement links TRBV14 to TRBJ2-7, with 9 bases aligning to TRBD1. Germline assignment: CDR1 SGHDN and CDR2 FVKESK. This CDR3 comprises 14 residues. Trimming at V came to 1 base and at J to 6 bases, leaving 4 bases not matched to a gene. CDR3 sequence: CASSQGQGVGEQYF. For the CDR3, the DNA is TGTGCCAGCAGCCAAGGACAGGGGGTAGGCGAGCAGTACTTC.

The chain has TRBV13 and TRBJ1-2, with a weak D call TRBD1 (6 bases). CDR1 and CDR2 from the germline V gene are PRHDT and FYEKMQ (reference sequence). CDR3 length: 15 amino acids. V was pared by 3 bases and J by 8 bases, with 19 bases between. The CDR3 loop reads CASSFPQGKGEGYTF. The CDR3 region has the DNA TGTGCCAGCAGCTTTCCACAGGGAAAGGGTGAGGGCTACACCTTC.

This clonotype has more than one count but fewer than ten. A read error is possible here, since a much larger clone lies one base away. The CDR3 spells CSAREGGRSGCTF. CDR3 nucleotide sequence: TGCAGTGCTAGAGAGGGGGGTCGGTCAGGCTGCACCTTC. This chain uses TRBV20-1 with TRBJ1-2; D is possibly TRBD1 (5 bases). Germline CDR1 DFQATT, CDR2 SNEGSKA (reference sequence). The CDR3 length is 13 residues.

This clonotype was detected many times. The V gene is TRBV12-3 or TRBV12-4, the J gene TRBJ2-7; a possible D gene is TRBD2 (5 bases). Between the trimmed V and J ends, which lost 1 base and 6 bases, there was a span of 10 bases. The CDR3 is 13 residues long. In nucleotides, the CDR3 is TGTGCCAGCAGTTTAGTTCGGGATAGCGAGCAGTACTTC. Residues: CASSLVRDSEQYF.